This TCR beta chain was observed in a study of shared clonotypes between healthy human individuals. Study details: Three CD4 naive, three CD4 memory, two CD8 naive and one CD8 memory plate were used per donor. The study's findings and limits: As a rule, naive subsets had a larger estimated richness than memory subsets. Clonotype sharing across a few donors was observed for around 4.5% of naive CD4 clonotypes.

On this clone: Its antigen is undetermined.

V trimming: 4 bases; J trimming: 6 bases; junction bases outside the gene matches: 13. From germline, CDR1 is SGHNT and CDR2 YYREEE (reference sequence). The CDR3 sequence is 17 residues long. Profiled with immunoSEQ multiplex PCR; TCRdb holds only in-frame clones, not every one. Of a few hundred thousand clones in the sample, 65% are singletons; the top ten hold more than 9.5%. V gene TRBV5-4 combines with J gene TRBJ2-2; 9 bases align to TRBD1. The sequence derives from a man younger than 45 in good health. Specimen: memory CD4+ T cells sorted from blood. The subset was: CD45RA-negative fraction. The CDR3 here is CASSLPGTGLSPGELFF. CDR3 bases: TGTGCCAGCAGCCTACCTGGGACAGGGCTTTCCCCCGGGGAGCTGTTTTTT.